The text below deals with one T cell receptor (beta chain). The antigen is undetermined. Germline V gene sequence: CDR1 LNHDA, CDR2 SQIVND (reference sequence). This CDR3 is built from 17 residues. V was cut by 3 bases and J by 5 bases, with 21 bases left in between. Time point: baseline, week 1 (first vaccination visit). Documented treatment: pre-vaccination baseline after standard-of-care therapy. This entry comes from a study of a mutant IDH1 vaccine in newly diagnosed glioma. Overall study findings and caveats: Patients mounted vaccine-induced immune responses in roughly 93% of cases.

Sequencing used immunoSEQ multiplex PCR; TCRdb keeps in-frame clones, though not all of them. Of 90,000 to 95,000 clones in the sample, about 83% were seen once. The chain is built from TRBV19 and TRBJ2-3; D is unresolved. This TCR was recovered from a woman aged 45-60 years with glioma. The material sequenced was PBMCs, taken from a glioma patient treated with radiotherapy, temozolomide or both. The CDR3 nucleotides are TGTGCCAGTAGTATGATGACCGCCTCACTCGACAAAGATACGCAGTATTTT. Its protein is CASSMMTASLDKDTQYF.